The table lists the clone carrying this T cell receptor beta chain with a few counts. TCRdb keeps only in-frame clones here, not all; method: immunoSEQ multiplex PCR. The sample carries roughly 500,000 clones, roughly nine tenths recorded once. This sample stems from a study of blood T cell repertoires in COVID-19. Germline V CDR1 and CDR2: SNHLY, FYNNEI. CDR3 length: 13 residues. The V end was cut by 4 bases, the J end by 3 bases, with 7 bases between. This sequence originates from a man aged 18 to 29 with COVID-19, enrolled during active disease. Sequencing was done on a sample of peripheral blood. The rearrangement joins TRBV2 to TRBJ1-5, with D uncertain. The CDR3 protein is CASSVHFNQPQHF. The CDR3 DNA reads TGTGCCAGCAGTGTTCACTTCAATCAGCCCCAGCATTTT.